This entry lists 15 T cell receptor beta chains sequenced from one sample in a study of shared clonotypes between healthy human individuals (dated by TCRdb to the early 2020s). CD8 naive samples were obtained by positive selection for CCR7 among CD45RO-negative cells, yielding a CD45RA+CCR7+ population from which TemRA cells were excluded. The library was produced with the immunoSEQ multiplex PCR assay. TCRdb provides this immuneACCESS table in a form limited to in-frame rearrangements. Some clones are lacking; in checked studies, under half of them reflect an unresolved V gene, and why the rest are absent is not known. The sample table contains approximately 2,200,000 clones; only one count was recorded for around 93% of them. The ten largest clones take up roughly 1.8% of the sample. The material sequenced was naive CD8+ T cells from PBMCs. This specimen's cell subset or site label, interpreted: CD45RA+CCR7+. Receptors were obtained from a man aged 18-30 years in good health. Some clones in this sample may be carry-over from other donors' samples.

The chain combines TRBV7-2 with TRBJ2-3, with D unresolved. The CDR3 length is 15 residues. The V gene's germline CDR1 is SGHTA and CDR2 FQGNSA. Trimming stripped 1 base from V and 0 bases from J, with 8 bases between. The CDR3 DNA is TGTGCCAGCAGCTTAGGTGTCACAAGCACAGATACGCAGTATTTT. This encodes CASSLGVTSTDTQYF.

The chain carries TRBV4-1 and TRBJ2-1, with 7 positions matching TRBD1. The CDR3 runs to 16 residues. Trimming cost V 4 bases and J 10 bases; bases outside gene matches: 16. CDR1 and CDR2 from the germline V gene are MGHRA and YSYEKL. As DNA, the CDR3 is TGCGCCAGCAGCCCCTTTGGGGCACAGGGGAGAGTCGAGCAGTTCTTC. Translated: CASSPFGAQGRVEQFF.

The rearrangement links TRBV7-9 to TRBJ1-4, with TRBD1 as a possible D gene (5 bases). Trimming shortened V by 1 base and J by 3 bases, and 15 bases separated the two germline ends. This CDR3 has 17 amino acids. Germline CDR1 SEHNR, CDR2 FQNEAQ (reference sequence). CDR3 region: CASSLDVRATSNEKLFF. The CDR3 nucleotides read TGTGCCAGCAGCTTAGACGTCAGGGCTACATCTAATGAAAAACTGTTTTTT.

The CDR3 is CASSLHPETGAVTQYF. The CDR3 nucleotides are TGTGCCAGCAGTCTACACCCAGAAACAGGGGCGGTGACCCAGTACTTC. This chain links TRBV28 with TRBJ2-5; TRBD1 agrees at 7 bases. V lost 5 bases, J lost 7 bases, and 16 bases stayed unmatched. The CDR3 loop spans 16 amino acids. Germline assignment: CDR1 MDHEN and CDR2 SYDVKM.

The J gene is TRBJ2-3, the V gene TRBV7-2; TRBD2 matches 8 bases. CDR3 length equals 16 residues. The germline CDR1 and CDR2 sequences are SGHTA and FQGNSA. V was clipped by 5 bases and J by 4 bases; unmatched bases: 11. DNA for the CDR3: TGTGCCAGCAGCCGAGGGACTAGGAGTCTTGCAGATACGCAGTATTTT. It specifies CASSRGTRSLADTQYF.

This clone was recorded only once. V and J are TRBV7-9 and TRBJ1-2; D not resolved. This CDR3 has 14 amino acids. Trimming cost V 4 bases and J 4 bases, with 13 bases left between them. Germline V CDR1 and CDR2: SEHNR, FQNEAQ (reference sequence). The chain's CDR3 is CASSSVEAAYGYTF. In nucleotides, the CDR3 is TGTGCCAGCAGCTCAGTAGAGGCAGCCTATGGCTACACCTTC.

This clone was seen a few times. The chain has TRBV30 and TRBJ1-2; unclear D gene. Germline V gene lookup returns CDR1 GTSNPN and CDR2 SVGIG (reference sequence). The CDR3 consists of 12 residues. Trimming removed 8 bases at V and 0 bases at J, with 10 bases between. The CDR3 here is CARDSPNYGYTF. For the CDR3, the DNA is TGTGCCCGGGATTCACCTAACTATGGCTACACCTTC.

The gene calls are TRBV5-1 and TRBJ2-6; either TRBD1 or TRBD2 may fit D (5 bases each). CDR1 is SGHRS and CDR2 is YFSETQ in the germline V gene. Trimming left V 3 bases short and J 0 bases short, with 19 bases between. The CDR3 is 19 residues long. CDR3 DNA: TGCGCCAGCAGCTCAGATCCACAGGACTCCCACTCTGGGGCCAACGTCCTGACTTTC. This translates into CASSSDPQDSHSGANVLTF.

V gene TRBV4-1 combines with J gene TRBJ1-1; TRBD1 might be the D (5 bases). V was cut by 0 bases and J by 1 base, with 9 bases left in between. From germline, CDR1 is MGHRA and CDR2 YSYEKL. This CDR3 is built from 15 residues. CDR3 in amino acids: CASSQDDSRNTEAFF. The CDR3 DNA sequence: TGCGCCAGCAGCCAAGACGACAGTAGGAACACTGAAGCTTTCTTT.

This clone was seen once. J is TRBJ1-1 and V is TRBV4-3; D unresolved. CDR1 is LGHNA, CDR2 YSLEER, per germline. This CDR3 has 16 residues. Trimming stripped 1 base from V and 3 bases from J, with 15 bases between. CDR3 DNA sequence: TGCGCCAGCAGCCAAGGGGCGAGGGATTTATACACTGAAGCTTTCTTT. Encoded protein: CASSQGARDLYTEAFF.

This chain joins TRBV4-2 and TRBJ2-3, with D perhaps matching TRBD1 (6 bases). Trimming left V 0 bases short and J 0 bases short, with 16 bases between. The CDR3 has 18 residues. From germline, CDR1 is LGHNA and CDR2 YNFKEQ. CDR3 sequence reads: CASSQETATGLSTDTQYF. In DNA, the CDR3 is TGTGCCAGCAGCCAAGAGACCGCGACAGGACTTAGCACAGATACGCAGTATTTT.

The CDR3 loop is CASSWGTAVDTQYF. CDR3 nucleotides: TGTGCCAGCAGCTGGGGGACGGCTGTGGATACGCAGTATTTT. The chain has TRBV7-6 and TRBJ2-3; D tentatively reads TRBD1 or TRBD2 (5 bases each). The germline V gene encodes CDR1 SGHVS and CDR2 FNYEAQ. V lost 4 bases to trimming and J lost 6 bases, with 14 bases between them. This CDR3 has 14 amino acids.

The chain carries TRBV2 and TRBJ2-1; 7 bases line up with TRBD2. Germline V gene lookup returns CDR1 SNHLY and CDR2 FYNNEI. The CDR3 is 15 residues long. J gave up 4 bases and V 1 base, and 4 bases lay outside the gene matches. The CDR3 here is CASSEVRDYYNEQFF. CDR3 nucleotide sequence: TGTGCCAGCAGTGAAGTCAGGGACTATTACAATGAGCAGTTCTTC.

In regard to this clone: The sample carries other DNA sequences with the same CDR3. The chain is built from TRBV7-9 and TRBJ2-1, with D perhaps TRBD1 (6 bases). CDR1 and CDR2 from the germline V gene are SEHNR and FQNEAQ (reference sequence). The V gene lost 4 bases and the J gene lost 1 base, with 8 bases spanning the gap. The CDR3 consists of 14 residues. The CDR3 DNA sequence: TGTGCCAGCAGCTCACAGGGATCCTACAATGAGCAGTTCTTC. Translated: CASSSQGSYNEQFF.

Worth noting for this clone: At the DNA level, this CDR3 is encoded by other sequences in the same sample as well. The chain combines TRBV27 with TRBJ2-7; TRBD2 might be the D (5 bases). CDR1 MNHEY and CDR2 SMNVEV come from the germline V gene (reference sequence). The CDR3 is 13 residues long. Trimming took 0 bases from V and 4 from J, leaving 7 bases between them. This CDR3 reads CASSLSRGYEQYF. The CDR3 DNA reads TGTGCCAGCAGTTTATCCCGGGGATACGAGCAGTACTTC.